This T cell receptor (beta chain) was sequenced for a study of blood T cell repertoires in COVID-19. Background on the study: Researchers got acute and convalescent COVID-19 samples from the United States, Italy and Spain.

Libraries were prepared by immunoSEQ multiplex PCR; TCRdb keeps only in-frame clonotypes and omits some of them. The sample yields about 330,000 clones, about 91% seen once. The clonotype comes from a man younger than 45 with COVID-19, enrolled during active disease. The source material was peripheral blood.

The CDR3 loop is CASTATGSTDTQYF. The CDR3 DNA follows: TGTGCCAGCACCGCAACAGGTAGCACAGATACGCAGTATTTT. V gene TRBV5-8 combines with J gene TRBJ2-3; weak D call: TRBD1 (5 bases). The CDR3 contains 14 residues. The germline V gene has CDR1 SGHTS and CDR2 YDEGEE. The ends were cut back, 6 bases at V and 0 bases at J, with 11 bases in the middle.